The TCR beta chain described here comes from a study of cytomegalovirus exposure and HLA in healthy donors. With 60 Vbeta and 13 Jbeta primers, the PCR was carried out. Libraries were prepared by immunoSEQ multiplex PCR; TCRdb keeps only in-frame clonotypes and omits some of them. The sample gives about 110,000 clones, 80% to 90% of which show up once; approximately 1.5% is in the top ten. With regard to this clone: Its target is not known.

Germline assignment: CDR1 SQVTM and CDR2 ANQGSEA. The length of the CDR3 is 15 residues. V shed 4 bases, J shed 0 bases, and the junction held 6 bases outside the gene matches. Study-level findings and limits: With later analysis, a missense DCLRE1C variant became linked to TCR beta V- and J-gene trimming. Generally TCR sequences proved uncommon, though certain public TCRs appeared in numerous donors.

The chain recombines TRBV29-1 with TRBJ2-1; 7 bases line up with TRBD2. Sequencing used PBMCs. This clonotype was obtained from a middle-aged man in good health and CMV-seronegative. The CDR3 DNA is TGCAGCGTTGCTGGGCGGGGGAGCTCCTACAATGAGCAGTTCTTC. As protein: CSVAGRGSSYNEQFF.